In its sample, the clone carrying this TCR beta chain was seen a few times. Its antigen is unknown. The sample belongs to a study of beta chain features in type 1 diabetes. In the study overall: Patient and healthy donor groups were alike in age, gender and cell yields.

Whole-study findings and limits: A moderate, significant TCRB CDR3 shortening appeared in type 1 diabetes across four CD4+ subsets.

Expressed TCRB transcripts were sequenced, since all the RNA that had been isolated was reverse transcribed. Method: immunoSEQ multiplex PCR; TCRdb's copy keeps in-frame clones and lacks some. Of about 660,000 clones listed, more than 13% are singletons. This clonotype originated in a young man with type 1 diabetes. Sequenced material: naive CD4+ T cells from blood.

CDR3 sequence: CASSLRFSGNTIYF. The CDR3, as DNA: TGTGCCAGCAGCCTCAGATTCTCTGGAAACACCATATATTTT. The genes are TRBV16 and TRBJ1-3; D ambiguous. Germline lookup yields CDR1 KGHSY and CDR2 FQNENV. Trimming shortened V by 4 bases and J by 0 bases, and 7 bases separated the two germline ends. The CDR3 contains 14 residues.